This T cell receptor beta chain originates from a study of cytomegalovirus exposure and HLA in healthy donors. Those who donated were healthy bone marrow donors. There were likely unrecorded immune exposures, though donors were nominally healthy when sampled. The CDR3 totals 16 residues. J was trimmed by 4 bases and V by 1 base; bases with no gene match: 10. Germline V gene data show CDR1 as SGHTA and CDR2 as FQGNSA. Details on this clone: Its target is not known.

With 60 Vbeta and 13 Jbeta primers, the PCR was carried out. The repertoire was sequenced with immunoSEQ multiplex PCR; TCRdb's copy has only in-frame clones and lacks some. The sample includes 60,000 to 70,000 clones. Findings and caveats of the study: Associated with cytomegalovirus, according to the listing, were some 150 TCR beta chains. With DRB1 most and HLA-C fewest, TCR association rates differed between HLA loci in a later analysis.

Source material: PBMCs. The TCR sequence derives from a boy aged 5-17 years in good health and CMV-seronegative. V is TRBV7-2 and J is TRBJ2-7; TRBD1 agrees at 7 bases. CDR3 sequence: CASSLDRDRSLYEQYF. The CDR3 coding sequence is TGTGCCAGCAGCTTAGACCGGGACAGATCTCTGTACGAGCAGTACTTC.